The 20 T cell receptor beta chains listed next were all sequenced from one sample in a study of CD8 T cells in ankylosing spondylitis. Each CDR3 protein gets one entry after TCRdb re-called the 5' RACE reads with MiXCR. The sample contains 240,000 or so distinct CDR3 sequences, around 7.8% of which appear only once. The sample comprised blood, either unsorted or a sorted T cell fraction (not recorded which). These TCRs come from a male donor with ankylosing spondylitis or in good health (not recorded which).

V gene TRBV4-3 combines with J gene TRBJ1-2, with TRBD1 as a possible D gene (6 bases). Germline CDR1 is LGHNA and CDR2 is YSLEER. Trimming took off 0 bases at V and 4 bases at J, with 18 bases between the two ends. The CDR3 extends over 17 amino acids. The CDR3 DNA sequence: TGCGCCAGCAGCCAAGATCTTGGTTTGGACAGTAGCTATGGCTACACCTTC. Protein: CASSQDLGLDSSYGYTF.

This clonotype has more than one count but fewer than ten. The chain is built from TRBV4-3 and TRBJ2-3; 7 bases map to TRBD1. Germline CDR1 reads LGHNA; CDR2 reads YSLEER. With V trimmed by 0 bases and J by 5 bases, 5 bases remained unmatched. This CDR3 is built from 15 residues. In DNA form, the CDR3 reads TGCGCCAGCAGCCAAGAGAGGGCAGGGGGAGATACGCAGTATTTT. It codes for CASSQERAGGDTQYF.

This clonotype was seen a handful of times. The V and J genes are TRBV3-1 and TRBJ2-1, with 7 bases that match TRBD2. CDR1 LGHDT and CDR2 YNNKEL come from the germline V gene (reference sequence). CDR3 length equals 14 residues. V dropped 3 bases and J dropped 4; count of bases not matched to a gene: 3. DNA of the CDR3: TGTGCCAGCAGCCATTCTAGCGGTTACAATGAGCAGTTCTTC. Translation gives CASSHSSGYNEQFF.

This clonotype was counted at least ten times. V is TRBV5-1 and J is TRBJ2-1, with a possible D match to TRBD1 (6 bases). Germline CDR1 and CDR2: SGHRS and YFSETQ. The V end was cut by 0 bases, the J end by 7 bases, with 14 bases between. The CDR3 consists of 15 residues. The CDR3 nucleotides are TGCGCCAGCAGCTTGGACGGCACTACAGGGAATGAGCAGTTCTTC. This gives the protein CASSLDGTTGNEQFF.

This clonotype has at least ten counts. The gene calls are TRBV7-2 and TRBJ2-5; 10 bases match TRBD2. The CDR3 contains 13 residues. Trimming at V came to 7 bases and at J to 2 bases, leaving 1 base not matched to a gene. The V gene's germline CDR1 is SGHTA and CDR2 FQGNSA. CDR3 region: CASKLAGQETQYF. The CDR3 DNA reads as TGTGCCAGCAAACTAGCGGGACAAGAGACCCAGTACTTC.

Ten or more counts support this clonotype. The CDR3 spells CASSFRVGETQYF. CDR3 nucleotide sequence: TGTGCCAGCAGCTTTAGGGTCGGAGAGACCCAGTACTTC. The J gene is TRBJ2-5, the V gene TRBV7-2; D is unclear. The CDR3 consists of 13 residues. V lost 3 bases and J lost 4, with 9 bases in between. Germline V lookup: CDR1 SGHTA, CDR2 FQGNSA.

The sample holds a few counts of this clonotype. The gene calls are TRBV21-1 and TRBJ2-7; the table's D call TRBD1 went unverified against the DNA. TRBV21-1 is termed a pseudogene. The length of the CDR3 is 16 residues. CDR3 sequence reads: CASSKKPGTPSGEQYF. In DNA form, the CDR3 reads TGTGCCAGCAGCAAAAAGCCCGGGACACCGTCGGGGGAGCAGTACTTC.

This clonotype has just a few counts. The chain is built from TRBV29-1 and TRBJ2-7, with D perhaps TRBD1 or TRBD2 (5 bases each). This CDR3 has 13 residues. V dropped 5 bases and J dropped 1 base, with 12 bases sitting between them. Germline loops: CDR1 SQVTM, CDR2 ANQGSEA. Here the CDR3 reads CSVRQGPSYEQYF. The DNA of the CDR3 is TGCAGCGTTCGGCAGGGACCATCCTACGAGCAGTACTTC.

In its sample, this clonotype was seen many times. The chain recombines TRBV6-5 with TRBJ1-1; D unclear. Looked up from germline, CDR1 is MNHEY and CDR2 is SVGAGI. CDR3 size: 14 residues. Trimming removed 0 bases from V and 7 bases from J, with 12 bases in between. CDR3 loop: CASSYSSEYGEAFF. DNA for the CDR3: TGTGCCAGCAGTTACTCCAGCGAATACGGTGAAGCTTTCTTT.

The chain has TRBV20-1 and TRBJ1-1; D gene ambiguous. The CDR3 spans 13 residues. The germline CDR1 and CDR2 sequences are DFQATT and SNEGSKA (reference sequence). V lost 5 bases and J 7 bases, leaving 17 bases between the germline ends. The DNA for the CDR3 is TGCAGTGCTTCCGACGGACCTCACAGTGAAGCTTTCTTT. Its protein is CSASDGPHSEAFF.

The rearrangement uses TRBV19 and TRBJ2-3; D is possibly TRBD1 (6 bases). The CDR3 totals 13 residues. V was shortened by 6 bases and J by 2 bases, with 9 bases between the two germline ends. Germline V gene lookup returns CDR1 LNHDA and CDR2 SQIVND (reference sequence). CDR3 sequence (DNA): TGTGCCAGTAGGGGACAATACACAGATACGCAGTATTTT. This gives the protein CASRGQYTDTQYF. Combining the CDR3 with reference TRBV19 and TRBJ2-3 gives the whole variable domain DGGITQSPKYLFRKEGQNVTLSCEQNLNHDAMYWYRQDPGQGLRLIYYSQIVNDFQKGDIAEGYSVSREKKESFPLTVTSAQKNPTAFYLCASRGQYTDTQYFGPGTRLTVL.

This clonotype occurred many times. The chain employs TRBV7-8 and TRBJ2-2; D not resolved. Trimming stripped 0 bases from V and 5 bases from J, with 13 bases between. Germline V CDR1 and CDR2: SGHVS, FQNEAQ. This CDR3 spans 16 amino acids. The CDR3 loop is CASSLARLPWTGELFF. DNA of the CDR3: TGTGCCAGCAGCTTAGCGAGACTCCCTTGGACCGGGGAGCTGTTTTTT.

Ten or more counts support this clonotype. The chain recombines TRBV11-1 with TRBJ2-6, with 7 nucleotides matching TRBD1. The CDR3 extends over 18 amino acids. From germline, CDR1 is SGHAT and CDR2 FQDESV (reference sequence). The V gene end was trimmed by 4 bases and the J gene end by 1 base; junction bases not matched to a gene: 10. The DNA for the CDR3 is TGTGCCAGCAGCTCCTCCGGGACAGAAATTTCTGGGGCCAACGTCCTGACTTTC. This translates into CASSSSGTEISGANVLTF.

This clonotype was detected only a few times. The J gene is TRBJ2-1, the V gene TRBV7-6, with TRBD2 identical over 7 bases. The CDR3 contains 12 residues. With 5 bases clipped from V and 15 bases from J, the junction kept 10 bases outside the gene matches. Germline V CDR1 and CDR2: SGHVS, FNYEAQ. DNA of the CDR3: TGTGCCAGCAGCGGGCACGGGACTACCATGTTCTTC. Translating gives CASSGHGTTMFF.

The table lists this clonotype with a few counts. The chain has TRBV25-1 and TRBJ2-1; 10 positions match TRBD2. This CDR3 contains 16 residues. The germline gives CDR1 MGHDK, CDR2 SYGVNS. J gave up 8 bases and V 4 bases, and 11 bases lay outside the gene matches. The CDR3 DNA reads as TGTGCCAGCAGTGGGGGACTAGCGAGAGTGGGGGATGAGCAGTTCTTC. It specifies CASSGGLARVGDEQFF.

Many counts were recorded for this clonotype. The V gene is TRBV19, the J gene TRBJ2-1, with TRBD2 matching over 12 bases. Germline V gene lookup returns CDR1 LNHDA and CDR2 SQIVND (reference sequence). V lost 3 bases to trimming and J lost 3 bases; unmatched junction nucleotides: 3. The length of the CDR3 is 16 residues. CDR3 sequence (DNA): TGTGCCAGTAGTATCCGACTAGCGGGGGTCTACAATGAGCAGTTCTTC. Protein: CASSIRLAGVYNEQFF.

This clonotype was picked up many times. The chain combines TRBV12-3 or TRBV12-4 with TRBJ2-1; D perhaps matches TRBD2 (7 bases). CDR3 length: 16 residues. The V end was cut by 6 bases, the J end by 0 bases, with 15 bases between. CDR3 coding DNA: TGTGCCAGCAGCTCCGGGGCGGGGGCCTCCTACAATGAGCAGTTCTTC. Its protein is CASSSGAGASYNEQFF.

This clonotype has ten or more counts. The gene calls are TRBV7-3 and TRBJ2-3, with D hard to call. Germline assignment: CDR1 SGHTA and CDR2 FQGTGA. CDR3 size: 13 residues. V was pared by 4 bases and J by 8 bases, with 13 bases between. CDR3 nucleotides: TGTGCCAGCAGCTCCCAGGCCTCCGGTACGCAGTATTTT. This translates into CASSSQASGTQYF.

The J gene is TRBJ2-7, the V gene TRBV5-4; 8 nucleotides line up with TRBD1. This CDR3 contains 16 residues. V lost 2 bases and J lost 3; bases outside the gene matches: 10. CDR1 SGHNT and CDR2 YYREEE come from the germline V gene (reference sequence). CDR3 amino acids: CASSLRGRGHSYEQYF. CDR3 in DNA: TGTGCCAGCAGCTTAAGAGGCAGGGGGCATAGCTACGAGCAGTACTTC. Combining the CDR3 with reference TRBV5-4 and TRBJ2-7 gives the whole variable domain ETGVTQSPTHLIKTRGQQVTLRCSSQSGHNTVSWYQQALGQGPQFIFQYYREEENGRGNFPPRFSGLQFPNYSSELNVNALELDDSALYLCASSLRGRGHSYEQYFGPGTRLTVT.

The CDR3 is CATVDGPNTEAFF. The CDR3 DNA follows: TGTGCCACTGTGGACGGACCTAACACTGAAGCTTTCTTT. The J gene is TRBJ1-1, the V gene TRBV19; D remains ambiguous. V was trimmed by 10 bases and J by 2 bases, leaving 14 bases between them. Germline V gene lookup returns CDR1 LNHDA and CDR2 SQIVND (reference sequence). This CDR3 is 13 amino acids long.